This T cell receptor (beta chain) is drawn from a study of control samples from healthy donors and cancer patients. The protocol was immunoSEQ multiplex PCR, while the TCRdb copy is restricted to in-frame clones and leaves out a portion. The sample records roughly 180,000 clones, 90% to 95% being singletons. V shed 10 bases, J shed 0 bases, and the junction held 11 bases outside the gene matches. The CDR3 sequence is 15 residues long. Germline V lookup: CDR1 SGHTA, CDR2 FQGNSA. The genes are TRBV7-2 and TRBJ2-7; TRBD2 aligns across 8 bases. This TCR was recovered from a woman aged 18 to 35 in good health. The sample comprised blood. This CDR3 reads CATSAGTRGSYEQYF. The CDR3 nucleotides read TGTGCCACCTCCGCCGGGACTAGAGGCTCCTACGAGCAGTACTTC.